The 32 T cell receptor beta chains reported below all come from one sample, sequenced in a study of T cell repertoires in cytomegalovirus infection. What these receptors recognize is not known. TCRdb reprocessed the reads via MiXCR and lists one record per CDR3 protein. The data contain some 320,000 distinct CDR3 sequences, 25% to 35% of them singletons. Specimen: cultured PBMCs, collected from culture after CMV antigen stimulation. The source is a human donor in good health (CMV status not recorded). Some clones in this sample may be carry-over from other donors' samples.

This clonotype turned up a few times. The gene calls are TRBV11-3 and TRBJ1-1, with 8 nucleotides matching TRBD1. Trimming at V came to 0 bases and at J to 9 bases, leaving 3 bases not matched to a gene. CDR1 is SGHNT and CDR2 is YENEEA in the germline V gene. The CDR3 totals 13 residues. CDR3 DNA: TGTGCCAGCAGCTTAGAGCAGGGGGCGCAAGCTTTCTTT. Protein product: CASSLEQGAQAFF.

This clonotype turned up a few times. The rearrangement joins TRBV7-6 to TRBJ2-1; 10 nucleotides match TRBD1. The CDR3 consists of 15 residues. Germline V gene lookup returns CDR1 SGHVS and CDR2 FNYEAQ. Trimming took 7 bases from V and 9 from J; bases not matched to a gene: 12. The DNA of the CDR3 is TGTGCCAGCACCTCCCTGACAGGGGGCCACGGTGAGCAGTTCTTC. As protein: CASTSLTGGHGEQFF.

This clonotype occurred many times. The gene calls are TRBV7-8 and TRBJ2-1; maybe TRBD2 (6 bases). The germline CDR1 and CDR2 sequences are SGHVS and FQNEAQ. The CDR3 totals 16 residues. V lost 1 base, J lost 5 bases, and 15 bases lay in between. The CDR3 nucleotides read TGTGCCAGCAGCTTAGGTCCGGGACGGACTAACAATGAGCAGTTCTTC. This encodes CASSLGPGRTNNEQFF.

This clonotype has more than one count but fewer than ten. This chain connects TRBV29-1 to TRBJ2-2, with D tentatively TRBD1 (5 bases). Germline V CDR1 and CDR2: SQVTM, ANQGSEA. This CDR3 has 14 residues. V was trimmed by 6 bases and J by 4 bases, leaving 15 bases between them. This CDR3 is CSVQRGSVTGELFF. CDR3 coding DNA: TGCAGCGTCCAAAGGGGATCGGTCACCGGGGAGCTGTTTTTT.

This clonotype appeared a few times. The chain employs TRBV19 and TRBJ1-5; D not resolved. V lost 3 bases and J 3 bases, leaving 9 bases between the germline ends. The germline CDR1 and CDR2 sequences are LNHDA and SQIVND (reference sequence). The CDR3 spans 14 residues. CDR3 sequence reads: CASSIGDYNQPQHF. The CDR3 DNA reads TGTGCCAGTAGTATTGGGGATTACAATCAGCCCCAGCATTTT. Full variable domain (missing parts from reference TRBV19 and TRBJ1-5): DGGITQSPKYLFRKEGQNVTLSCEQNLNHDAMYWYRQDPGQGLRLIYYSQIVNDFQKGDIAEGYSVSREKKESFPLTVTSAQKNPTAFYLCASSIGDYNQPQHFGDGTRLSIL.

The rearrangement joins TRBV28 to TRBJ1-5; no firm D call. This CDR3 region has 16 residues. CDR1 is MDHEN, CDR2 SYDVKM, per germline. Trimming stripped 3 bases from V and 1 base from J, with 13 bases between. DNA of the CDR3: TGTGCCAGCAGTTTGATGGCACTCTTAAGCAATCAGCCCCAGCATTTT. It yields the protein CASSLMALLSNQPQHF.

The chain combines TRBV7-2 with TRBJ1-2; a weak D match, TRBD1 (5 bases). Deletions cut 7 bases from V and 4 bases from J, with 13 bases between. This CDR3 is 13 amino acids long. The germline CDR1 and CDR2 sequences are SGHTA and FQGNSA. The CDR3 protein is CASIPAGGYGYTF. DNA of the CDR3: TGTGCCAGCATCCCGGCGGGGGGCTATGGCTACACCTTC.

The chain employs TRBV27 and TRBJ2-1; no definite D call. CDR1 and CDR2 (germline): MNHEY, SMNVEV (reference sequence). V lost 2 bases, J lost 4 bases, and 6 bases lay in between. This CDR3 is built from 13 residues. The DNA for the CDR3 is TGTGCCAGCAGTTTAATGGGTTACAATGAGCAGTTCTTC. It encodes CASSLMGYNEQFF.

This clonotype occurred a few times. The J gene is TRBJ2-7, the V gene TRBV7-9; TRBD1 aligns across 9 bases. There are 14 residues in the CDR3. CDR1 and CDR2 from the germline V gene are SEHNR and FQNEAQ (reference sequence). After removal of 5 bases from V and 3 bases from J, the junction contained 5 bases not matched to a gene. As DNA, the CDR3 is TGTGCCAGCAGCCGAACAGGGGGCGGCTACGAGCAGTACTTC. It codes for CASSRTGGGYEQYF.

This sequence joins TRBV7-6 and TRBJ2-1; 7 bases line up with TRBD2. The germline CDR1 and CDR2 sequences are SGHVS and FNYEAQ. Trimming cost V 1 base and J 0 bases; bases outside gene matches: 6. This CDR3 region has 17 residues. CDR3 DNA sequence: TGTGCCAGCAGCTTAGTGTGGCGGGGGAGCTCCTACAATGAGCAGTTCTTC. Translation gives CASSLVWRGSSYNEQFF.

The gene calls are TRBV19 and TRBJ1-2, with D hard to call. With 7 bases removed from V and 7 bases from J, the gap between germline ends came to 22 bases. The germline V gene has CDR1 LNHDA and CDR2 SQIVND (reference sequence). This CDR3 has 15 amino acids. The DNA of the CDR3 is TGTGCCAGTACCTCGGGCAGCCCGGCCTATTCTGGCTACACCTTC. This encodes CASTSGSPAYSGYTF.

This clonotype has a handful of counts. The chain joins TRBV6-2 or TRBV6-3 to TRBJ1-2, with TRBD1 matching over 8 bases. Germline V gene sequence: CDR1 MNHEY, CDR2 SVGEGT. The ends lost 0 bases at V and 6 bases at J; junction bases unmatched: 3. The CDR3 extends over 14 amino acids. CDR3 DNA: TGTGCCAGCAGTTACTCGACAGGGGTGAATGGCTACACCTTC. It yields the protein CASSYSTGVNGYTF.

This clonotype has at least ten counts. The chain carries TRBV28 and TRBJ1-5; D remains unclear. CDR1 is MDHEN and CDR2 is SYDVKM in the germline V gene. V lost 3 bases, J lost 2 bases, and 8 bases lay in between. CDR3 length equals 14 residues. Written as DNA, the CDR3 is TGTGCCAGCAGTTTGCGGCGCCGCAATCAGCCCCAGCATTTT. This sequence encodes CASSLRRRNQPQHF.

The chain combines TRBV27 with TRBJ1-6; no clear D gene. This CDR3 is built from 17 residues. Germline V gives CDR1 MNHEY, CDR2 SMNVEV (reference sequence). V lost 0 bases, J lost 8 bases, and 17 bases lay in between. CDR3 coding DNA: TGTGCCAGCAGTTTATCGCCGGCGAGGGTTAGGCATTCACCCCTCCACTTT. It encodes CASSLSPARVRHSPLHF.

Written as DNA, the CDR3 is TGTGCCAGCGCCCCCCGGGGCCCTTCCTACGAGCAGTACTTC. Protein product: CASAPRGPSYEQYF. This chain uses TRBV7-9 with TRBJ2-7; tentatively, D is TRBD1 or TRBD2 (5 bases each). Per the germline V gene, CDR1 is SEHNR and CDR2 is FQNEAQ (reference sequence). This CDR3 contains 14 residues. V gave up 8 bases and J gave up 1 base, with 15 bases separating them. Based on the CDR3 plus reference TRBV7-9 and TRBJ2-7, the full variable domain is DTGVSQNPRHKITKRGQNVTFRCDPISEHNRLYWYRQTLGQGPEFLTYFQNEAQLEKSRLLSDRFSAERPKGSFSTLEIQRTEQGDSAMYLCASAPRGPSYEQYFGPGTRLTVT.

This sequence joins TRBV10-3 and TRBJ2-5; 14 bases match TRBD2. This CDR3 contains 13 residues. Germline V lookup: CDR1 ENHRY, CDR2 SYGVKD. Trimming removed 10 bases from V and 4 bases from J; junction bases left unmatched: 2. The CDR3 DNA sequence: TGTGCCACGGGACTAGCGGGAGTAGAGACCCAGTACTTC. This translates into CATGLAGVETQYF.

This clonotype was seen a handful of times. The rearrangement uses TRBV19 and TRBJ2-1; TRBD2 matches at 8 bases. The germline V gene has CDR1 LNHDA and CDR2 SQIVND (reference sequence). The ends lost 7 bases at V and 7 bases at J; junction bases unmatched: 15. The length of the CDR3 is 16 residues. The CDR3 nucleotides are TGTGCCAGTACCCCCCCTCGAAGCGGGAGATGGAATGAGCAGTTCTTC. This translates into CASTPPRSGRWNEQFF.

This clonotype was seen only a few times. The chain has TRBV4-2 and TRBJ2-3; TRBD2 matches at 8 bases. This CDR3 region has 16 residues. V shed 4 bases and J 4 bases; nucleotides not matched to a gene: 10. The germline V gene has CDR1 LGHNA and CDR2 YNFKEQ. The CDR3 DNA is TGTGCCAGCAGCCCGATGTCGGCGGGAGGTGCAGATACGCAGTATTTT. Translating it yields CASSPMSAGGADTQYF.

V is TRBV18 and J is TRBJ2-7, with D maybe TRBD2 (5 bases). V lost 1 base, J lost 0 bases, and 10 bases lay in between. Germline-derived CDR1 and CDR2 are KGHSH and LQKENI. CDR3 length: 15 residues. DNA of the CDR3: TGTGCCAGCTCACCACGCGGGTCAGACTCCTACGAGCAGTACTTC. The encoded protein is CASSPRGSDSYEQYF.

The J gene is TRBJ1-1, the V gene TRBV7-8; a weak D match, TRBD1 (6 bases). CDR1 and CDR2 (germline): SGHVS, FQNEAQ. V was pared by 5 bases and J by 0 bases, with 16 bases between. This CDR3 contains 16 residues. The CDR3 loop reads CASSRLGDTVNTEAFF. The CDR3 bases are TGTGCCAGCAGCCGCCTCGGGGACACCGTGAACACTGAAGCTTTCTTT.

This clonotype has more than one count but fewer than ten. V is TRBV6-6 and J is TRBJ2-5; 10 bases map to TRBD2. This CDR3 comprises 16 residues. The ends lost 0 bases at V and 4 bases at J; junction bases unmatched: 5. Per germline, CDR1 MNHNY and CDR2 SVGAGI (reference sequence). The chain's CDR3 is CASSYSGSGGRETQYF. As DNA, the CDR3 is TGTGCCAGCAGTTACTCGGGTAGCGGGGGGAGAGAGACCCAGTACTTC.

This clonotype came up many times. The chain employs TRBV7-8 and TRBJ1-1, with a weak D call TRBD1 (6 bases). The CDR3 length is 14 residues. Germline V gives CDR1 SGHVS, CDR2 FQNEAQ. V dropped 1 base and J dropped 5 bases, with 11 bases sitting between them. CDR3 sequence: CASSLGGAGTEAFF. CDR3 nucleotides: TGTGCCAGCAGCTTAGGGGGGGCGGGAACTGAAGCTTTCTTT.

This clonotype was seen ten or more times. The chain employs TRBV30 and TRBJ1-6; 7 bases are shared with TRBD1. The CDR3 extends over 14 amino acids. The V gene end was trimmed by 5 bases and the J gene end by 5 bases; junction bases not matched to a gene: 6. CDR1 and CDR2 from the germline V gene are GTSNPN and SVGIG (reference sequence). CDR3: CAWRRQGDNSPLHF. CDR3 in DNA: TGTGCCTGGCGAAGGCAGGGGGATAATTCACCCCTCCACTTT.

The DNA of the CDR3 is TGTGCCAGCAGCTACGACAACAATGAGCAGTTCTTC. It yields the protein CASSYDNNEQFF. The genes are TRBV11-3 and TRBJ2-1; no clear D gene. Per the germline V gene, CDR1 is SGHNT and CDR2 is YENEEA. This CDR3 spans 12 amino acids. The germline V and J ends were trimmed by 4 bases and 5 bases, with 6 bases remaining between them. The whole variable domain, filled in from reference TRBV11-3 and TRBJ2-1, reads EAGVVQSPRYKIIEKKQPVAFWCNPISGHNTLYWYLQNLGQGPELLIRYENEEAVDDSQLPKDRFSAERLKGVDSTLKIQPAELGDSAVYLCASSYDNNEQFFGPGTRLTVL.

The chain has TRBV10-3 and TRBJ2-7; 7 bases agree with TRBD2. V lost 10 bases and J lost 0; bases outside the gene matches: 6. This CDR3 has 13 residues. Germline V lookup: CDR1 ENHRY, CDR2 SYGVKD. CDR3 residues: CASLAASSYEQYF. In DNA form, the CDR3 reads TGTGCCAGCCTAGCGGCCAGCTCCTACGAGCAGTACTTC.

The J gene is TRBJ1-1, the V gene TRBV15; 7 bases fit TRBD1. In germline, CDR1 is LNHNV, CDR2 YYDKDF (reference sequence). This CDR3 region has 15 residues. V shed 1 base, J shed 1 base, and the junction held 3 bases outside the gene matches. CDR3 sequence: CATSRGSGGNTEAFF. For the CDR3, the DNA is TGTGCCACCAGCAGAGGCTCAGGGGGGAACACTGAAGCTTTCTTT.

The V and J genes are TRBV7-8 and TRBJ1-2; D possibly corresponds to TRBD1 (6 bases). This CDR3 contains 16 residues. Germline lookup yields CDR1 SGHVS and CDR2 FQNEAQ. The V end was cut by 8 bases, the J end by 3 bases, with 22 bases between. DNA of the CDR3: TGTGCCAGCGGCTCCACCTCGGCAGGGGCGGACTATGGCTACACCTTC. Translated: CASGSTSAGADYGYTF.

This chain connects TRBV18 to TRBJ2-6; weak D call: TRBD2 (5 bases). The ends were cut back, 3 bases at V and 1 base at J, with 19 bases in the middle. The germline CDR1 and CDR2 sequences are KGHSH and LQKENI. This CDR3 contains 19 residues. CDR3: CASSPIPAGGPSGANVLTF. The CDR3 DNA is TGTGCCAGCTCACCGATCCCGGCAGGAGGCCCGTCTGGGGCCAACGTCCTGACTTTC.

The chain has TRBV12-3 or TRBV12-4 and TRBJ1-1; D not resolved. The CDR3 has 14 amino acids. V was clipped by 2 bases and J by 0 bases, with 7 bases between them. This CDR3 is CASSLKPMNTEAFF. CDR3 nucleotide sequence: TGTGCCAGCAGTTTAAAGCCTATGAACACTGAAGCTTTCTTT.

The sample holds a few counts of this clonotype. J is TRBJ2-5 and V is TRBV12-3 or TRBV12-4; possibly TRBD1 for D (5 bases). With 7 bases removed from V and 7 bases from J, the gap between germline ends came to 16 bases. This CDR3 contains 13 residues. CDR3 sequence: CASTQALGATQYF. The CDR3 DNA reads TGTGCCAGCACCCAAGCGCTAGGGGCGACCCAGTACTTC.

The rearrangement links TRBV30 to TRBJ2-4; D gene uncertain. Germline values: CDR1 GTSNPN, CDR2 SVGIG (reference sequence). The CDR3 totals 16 residues. V was trimmed by 4 bases and J by 0 bases, leaving 16 bases between them. The CDR3 loop is CAWNPERVLAKNIQYF. The CDR3 DNA sequence: TGTGCCTGGAACCCAGAGAGAGTCCTAGCCAAAAACATTCAGTACTTC.

V and J are TRBV6-5 and TRBJ2-2; TRBD1 agrees at 8 bases. The CDR3 spans 16 residues. Germline V gene lookup returns CDR1 MNHEY and CDR2 SVGAGI. The V and J ends lost 5 bases and 3 bases, in that order; junction bases with no gene match: 8. The CDR3 here is CASSQDRVRDTGELFF. The DNA of the CDR3 is TGTGCCAGCAGTCAGGACAGGGTCAGGGACACCGGGGAGCTGTTTTTT.